The present entry profiles one T cell receptor beta chain with its context. What it binds is unknown. A J-beta primer mix and a sample-barcoded 5' primer were used in a second PCR of roughly 6 to 11 cycles. TCRdb called the 5' RACE reads again in MiXCR, with one record for every CDR3 protein. Among fewer than 1,000,000 distinct CDR3 sequences, around two fifths were seen once, and the ten largest hold under 20%. Germline-derived CDR1 and CDR2 are ENHRY and SYGVKD. CDR3 length: 15 residues. Deletions cut 10 bases from V and 5 bases from J, with 21 bases between. This record comes from a study of blood T cells in healthy people across ages. Findings and limits, study-wide: Any changes in expanded clonotypes were possibly confounded, as donor CMV status remained unknown. While age rose, TCR beta diversity per million T cells dropped in a roughly linear way. Whereas aged donors had fewer naive CD4+ cells, long-lived donors had more of them and higher diversity. The unsorted PBMCs prevented any conclusive comparison of naive versus antigen-experienced cells.

The source of this sequence is a man in his sixties in good health. The sequencing input was blood. The chain is built from TRBV10-3 and TRBJ2-1; D possibly corresponds to TRBD2 (5 bases). The DNA for the CDR3 is TGTGCCACCGCAGCGCCAGCGGAAATACACAATGAGCAGTTCTTC. Protein sequence: CATAAPAEIHNEQFF.